Following are 27 T cell receptor beta chains from one sample sequenced in a study of neurological immune-mediated disorders. TCRdb ran MiXCR on the 5' RACE reads and lists one entry per CDR3 protein. The sample shows 42,000 or so distinct CDR3 sequences, 2.5% of them seen only once. Sequences were obtained from PBMCs. The receptors come from a man between 25 and 39 years old with multiple sclerosis.

This clonotype was counted at least ten times. CDR3 DNA sequence: TGTGCCAGCAGCTCCGGCGCAACTAATGAAAAACTGTTTTTT. This codes for CASSSGATNEKLFF. V and J are TRBV7-8 and TRBJ1-4; D remains ambiguous. Deletions cut 4 bases from V and 0 bases from J, with 6 bases between. Per germline, CDR1 SGHVS and CDR2 FQNEAQ. The CDR3 runs 14 residues.

In this sample, this clonotype turned up many times. The V and J genes are TRBV7-6 and TRBJ1-2, with unresolved D. This CDR3 comprises 14 residues. Germline V gene data show CDR1 as SGHVS and CDR2 as FNYEAQ. Trimming left V 1 base short and J 3 bases short, with 9 bases between. CDR3 sequence (DNA): TGTGCCAGCAGCTTAGGAGGGTACGACTATGGCTACACCTTC. Translated: CASSLGGYDYGYTF. Looking up the rest from reference TRBV7-6 and TRBJ1-2 gives the full variable domain: GAGVSQSPRYKVTKRGQDVALRCDPISGHVSLYWYRQALGQGPEFLTYFNYEAQQDKSGLPNDRFSAERPEGSISTLTIQRTEQRDSAMYRCASSLGGYDYGYTFGSGTRLTVV.

There are many counts of this clonotype. The chain joins TRBV6-5 to TRBJ2-3; 9 bases agree with TRBD2. The germline gives CDR1 MNHEY, CDR2 SVGAGI. The CDR3 length is 18 residues. V was pared by 0 bases and J by 6 bases, with 13 bases of the junction left unmatched. CDR3 coding DNA: TGTGCCAGCAGTTACTCGAGGATAGCGGGAGAGGACAGGGATACGCAGTATTTT. Protein sequence: CASSYSRIAGEDRDTQYF.

In its sample, this clonotype was seen many times. The rearrangement links TRBV6-5 to TRBJ1-6, with D perhaps TRBD1 (6 bases). This CDR3 has 15 residues. V lost 4 bases and J 10 bases, leaving 17 bases between the germline ends. Germline V gives CDR1 MNHEY, CDR2 SVGAGI. CDR3 region: CASSFETGMRSPLHF. The CDR3, as DNA: TGTGCCAGCAGTTTCGAAACAGGGATGAGGTCACCCCTCCACTTT.

This clonotype was counted many times. The CDR3 region has the DNA TGTGCCAGCACGGATGGCAGGCAATATGGCTACACCTTC. Translated: CASTDGRQYGYTF. The J gene is TRBJ1-2, the V gene TRBV6-5; D not resolved. Per germline, CDR1 MNHEY and CDR2 SVGAGI. V gave up 7 bases and J gave up 5 bases, with 14 bases separating them. This CDR3 spans 13 amino acids.

Many counts were recorded for this clonotype. The chain employs TRBV20-1 and TRBJ2-1; 13 bases fit TRBD2. The CDR3 covers 15 residues. The V gene end was trimmed by 0 bases and the J gene end by 12 bases; junction bases not matched to a gene: 8. The germline gives CDR1 DFQATT, CDR2 SNEGSKA (reference sequence). The CDR3 DNA is TGCAGTGCTAGAGATGGACTAGCGGGAGTCACGGGGCAGTTCTTC. Translation gives CSARDGLAGVTGQFF.

This clonotype was found many times. Written as DNA, the CDR3 is TGTGCCAGCAGCGTAAACCAAGAGACCCAGTACTTC. Translated: CASSVNQETQYF. This sequence joins TRBV9 and TRBJ2-5; D gene unclear. The CDR3 covers 12 residues. CDR1 and CDR2 from the germline V gene are SGDLS and YYNGEE. V was shortened by 1 base and J by 0 bases, with 1 base between the two germline ends.

This clonotype was detected many times. The J gene is TRBJ2-1, the V gene TRBV20-1; possibly TRBD2 for D (6 bases). The CDR3 contains 12 residues. V dropped 6 bases and J dropped 5 bases, with 11 bases sitting between them. Germline values: CDR1 DFQATT, CDR2 SNEGSKA (reference sequence). In DNA form, the CDR3 reads TGCAGTGCGGAGACTAGGCACAATGAGCAGTTCTTC. Translated: CSAETRHNEQFF.

This clonotype was seen ten or more times. The V call is TRBV20-1, the J call TRBJ2-1; TRBD2 matches at 10 bases. Germline assignment: CDR1 DFQATT and CDR2 SNEGSKA (reference sequence). The CDR3 is 14 residues long. Losses at the gene ends were 3 bases for V and 4 bases for J; bases not matched to a gene: 3. CDR3 protein: CSARRTSGYNEQFF. Here the CDR3 DNA reads TGCAGTGCTAGGAGGACTAGCGGATACAATGAGCAGTTCTTC.

Many counts were recorded for this clonotype. The CDR3 sequence is CATSDLQGAYNEQFF. The CDR3 DNA reads as TGTGCCACCAGTGATTTGCAGGGAGCCTACAATGAGCAGTTCTTC. The gene calls are TRBV24-1 and TRBJ2-1, with D perhaps assigned TRBD1 or TRBD2 (5 bases each). This CDR3 has 15 residues. The germline CDR1 and CDR2 sequences are KGHDR and SFDVKD. V gave up 0 bases and J gave up 2 bases, with 7 bases separating them.

This clonotype was detected ten times or more. This chain joins TRBV18 and TRBJ2-1; D unresolved. Looked up from germline, CDR1 is KGHSH and CDR2 is LQKENI. V lost 2 bases and J 9 bases, leaving 11 bases between the germline ends. The CDR3 spans 13 residues. As DNA, the CDR3 is TGTGCCAGCTCACCAGGGTCTAATCTTGAGCAGTTCTTC. As protein: CASSPGSNLEQFF.

As concerns this clonotype: With a much larger clone just one base away, this may be a read error. The chain joins TRBV12-3 or TRBV12-4 to TRBJ2-3; D is uncertain. CDR3 size: 12 residues. The CDR3 DNA follows: TGTGACAGCAGTTTAGCAGCACATACGCAGTATTTT. The encoded protein is CDSSLAAHTQYF.

Ten or more counts support this clonotype. The chain is built from TRBV5-1 and TRBJ1-1; 7 bases match TRBD1. The germline gives CDR1 SGHRS, CDR2 YFSETQ. Trimming took 0 bases from V and 3 from J; bases not matched to a gene: 2. The CDR3 is 14 amino acids. The CDR3 bases are TGCGCCAGCAGCTTGGCAGGGGGGGACACTGAAGCTTTCTTT. This encodes CASSLAGGDTEAFF.

This clonotype has only a few counts. This may come from a read error, since a much larger clone is one base off. Because it lacks the conserved phenylalanine or tryptophan at the end, this CDR3 is likely a read error. The V and J genes are TRBV20-1 and TRBJ2-7, with D possibly being TRBD2 (7 bases). Trimming left V 1 base short and J 5 bases short, with 12 bases between. This CDR3 has 13 residues. The germline V gene encodes CDR1 DFQATT and CDR2 SNEGSKA (reference sequence). CDR3 in DNA: TGCAGTGCTAGAGGAGGGGGGGACCACGAGCAGTACATC. Translated, it gives CSARGGGDHEQYI.

As concerns this clonotype: The junction differs from germline at one of its ends, possibly a read error. This sequence joins TRBV20-1 and TRBJ2-3; 9 bases are a match to TRBD2. The CDR3 extends over 15 amino acids. Germline V gene lookup returns CDR1 DFQATT and CDR2 SNEGSKA (reference sequence). For the CDR3, the DNA is TGCAGTGCCGGAGCGGCGGGAGGGTCCACAGATACACAGTATTTT. Residues: CSAGAAGGSTDTQYF.

The chain combines TRBV19 with TRBJ2-7; 7 bases fit TRBD2. Germline lookup yields CDR1 LNHDA and CDR2 SQIVND (reference sequence). This CDR3 has 13 residues. Trimming removed 8 bases from V and 0 bases from J; junction bases left unmatched: 4. The CDR3 DNA reads as TGTGCCAGTGGACGGGGGGACTCCTACGAGCAGTACTTC. It translates to CASGRGDSYEQYF.

This clonotype was recorded many times. The chain couples TRBV7-6 to TRBJ2-5; 12 nucleotides agree with TRBD1. CDR1 and CDR2 (germline): SGHVS, FNYEAQ. This CDR3 is built from 15 residues. V was pared by 4 bases and J by 5 bases, with 5 bases of the junction left unmatched. DNA for the CDR3: TGTGCCAGCAGCTCCGGGACAGGGGGCTGGGAGACCCAGTACTTC. This gives the protein CASSSGTGGWETQYF.

This clonotype was seen many times. The genes are TRBV7-9 and TRBJ2-3; tentatively, D is TRBD2 (6 bases). Per the germline V gene, CDR1 is SEHNR and CDR2 is FQNEAQ (reference sequence). Between the trimmed V and J ends, which lost 7 bases and 1 base, there was a span of 15 bases. CDR3 length equals 15 residues. The CDR3 reads CASIPTGLGTDTQYF. In nucleotides, the CDR3 is TGTGCCAGCATCCCGACGGGACTGGGCACAGATACGCAGTATTTT.

This clonotype was recorded at least ten times. The gene calls are TRBV20-1 and TRBJ1-5, with a tentative D call TRBD1 (5 bases). The germline V and J ends were trimmed by 0 bases and 4 bases, with 22 bases remaining between them. CDR1 DFQATT and CDR2 SNEGSKA come from the germline V gene (reference sequence). The CDR3 is made up of 18 amino acids. The CDR3 spells CSARDLGARGWSNQPQHF. As DNA, the CDR3 is TGCAGTGCTAGAGATCTAGGTGCTAGGGGTTGGTCAAATCAGCCCCAGCATTTT.

This clonotype has a count of ten or more. The chain employs TRBV4-1 and TRBJ1-5; D unresolved. The germline gives CDR1 MGHRA, CDR2 YSYEKL. Trimming took 5 bases from V and 1 from J, leaving 12 bases between them. The CDR3 is made up of 15 amino acids. The chain's CDR3 is CASSAIDFSNQPQHF. In nucleotides, the CDR3 is TGCGCCAGCAGCGCAATTGACTTCAGCAATCAGCCCCAGCATTTT.

This clonotype has at least ten counts. CDR3 DNA: TGTGCCAGCAGTTTTAACGGACAGGGAACAAATGAAGCTTTCTTT. Its translation: CASSFNGQGTNEAFF. V gene TRBV27 combines with J gene TRBJ1-1, with 8 bases lining up with TRBD1. With 3 bases clipped from V and 7 bases from J, the junction kept 10 bases outside the gene matches. Germline-derived CDR1 and CDR2 are MNHEY and SMNVEV (reference sequence). The CDR3 is 15 amino acids.

This clonotype was found many times. This chain uses TRBV20-1 with TRBJ1-5; D call uncertain. The CDR3 length is 12 residues. The germline gives CDR1 DFQATT, CDR2 SNEGSKA (reference sequence). V lost 4 bases and J 4 bases, leaving 8 bases between the germline ends. The CDR3 bases are TGCAGTGCTAAAGAGGCTAATCAGCCCCAGCATTTT. It codes for CSAKEANQPQHF.

This clonotype was seen repeatedly, ten times or more. The V gene is TRBV7-9, the J gene TRBJ1-5, with D maybe TRBD1 (5 bases). This CDR3 spans 14 amino acids. Germline-derived CDR1 and CDR2 are SEHNR and FQNEAQ (reference sequence). V was shortened by 5 bases and J by 1 base, with 9 bases between the two germline ends. The CDR3 protein is CASSRDGSNQPQHF. In DNA form, the CDR3 reads TGTGCCAGCAGCCGGGACGGCAGCAATCAGCCCCAGCATTTT.

This clonotype was counted many times. The chain uses TRBV6-1 and TRBJ1-1; D uncertain. This CDR3 has 13 residues. Germline CDR1 reads MNHNS; CDR2 reads SASEGT. V was clipped by 2 bases and J by 2 bases, with 6 bases between them. Here the CDR3 DNA reads TGTGCCAGCAGTGAAACGCGTAACACTGAAGCTTTCTTT. As protein: CASSETRNTEAFF.

This clonotype has ten or more counts. The genes are TRBV5-1 and TRBJ1-5; the D gene is possibly TRBD1 (5 bases). V dropped 4 bases and J dropped 3 bases, with 11 bases sitting between them. This CDR3 has 14 amino acids. Germline V lookup: CDR1 SGHRS, CDR2 YFSETQ. CDR3 protein: CASSTDGHNQPQHF. The CDR3 DNA reads TGCGCCAGCAGCACCGACGGACACAATCAGCCCCAGCATTTT. The whole variable domain, remainder taken from reference TRBV5-1 and TRBJ1-5, is KAGVTQTPRYLIKTRGQQVTLSCSPISGHRSVSWYQQTPGQGLQFLFEYFSETQRNKGNFPGRFSGRQFSNSRSEMNVSTLELGDSALYLCASSTDGHNQPQHFGDGTRLSIL.

This clonotype was seen repeatedly, ten times or more. The chain couples TRBV5-1 to TRBJ2-3, with no clear D. Per the germline V gene, CDR1 is SGHRS and CDR2 is YFSETQ. V lost 2 bases and J lost 0, with 10 bases in between. The CDR3 sequence is 15 residues long. CDR3 sequence reads: CASSFPDTSTDTQYF. The CDR3 DNA reads TGCGCCAGCAGCTTCCCCGACACTAGCACAGATACGCAGTATTTT. Together with reference TRBV5-1 and TRBJ2-3, the CDR3 gives the full variable domain: KAGVTQTPRYLIKTRGQQVTLSCSPISGHRSVSWYQQTPGQGLQFLFEYFSETQRNKGNFPGRFSGRQFSNSRSEMNVSTLELGDSALYLCASSFPDTSTDTQYFGPGTRLTVL.

Ten or more counts support this clonotype. The chain employs TRBV11-3 and TRBJ2-7; TRBD1 aligns across 8 bases. Per germline, CDR1 SGHNT and CDR2 YENEEA. The V and J ends lost 5 bases and 0 bases, in that order; junction bases with no gene match: 3. The CDR3 is 14 residues long. CDR3 coding DNA: TGTGCCAGCAGCGACAGGGGCAGCTCCTACGAGCAGTACTTC. It is translated as CASSDRGSSYEQYF. Looking up the rest from reference TRBV11-3 and TRBJ2-7 gives the full variable domain: EAGVVQSPRYKIIEKKQPVAFWCNPISGHNTLYWYLQNLGQGPELLIRYENEEAVDDSQLPKDRFSAERLKGVDSTLKIQPAELGDSAVYLCASSDRGSSYEQYFGPGTRLTVT.